This T cell receptor (beta chain) was observed in a study of cytomegalovirus exposure and HLA in healthy donors. About the research overall: An early data release held 79 million or so unique TCRs from HLA-typed donors.

The CDR3 consists of 14 residues. Germline V gives CDR1 SGHRS, CDR2 YFSETQ. V lost 0 bases and J lost 8, with 11 bases in between. There are a few counts of this clone. Both 60 Vbeta primers and 13 Jbeta primers went into the PCR. TCRdb's table, derived via immunoSEQ multiplex PCR, lists solely in-frame clones and lacks some. The top ten clones hold about 4% of a sample with about 130,000 clones, roughly 77% of them seen once. This sequence originates from a male donor in good health and CMV-seronegative. The sequencing input was PBMCs. The rearrangement joins TRBV5-1 to TRBJ1-4; D unresolved. CDR3 region: CASSLAYPGEKLFF. In DNA form, the CDR3 reads TGCGCCAGCAGCTTGGCATACCCGGGGGAAAAACTGTTTTTT.